Each of the 3 T cell receptor beta chains below was sequenced from the same sample in a study of shared clonotypes between healthy human individuals. Sequencing was performed with immunoSEQ multiplex PCR; in TCRdb, only in-frame clones are kept and a portion is missing. This sample yields about 490,000 clones, of which about 84% are seen a single time; about 13% belongs to the top ten. Material: PBMCs. Receptors were obtained from a woman aged 40 to 50 in good health. Some clones in this sample may be carry-over from other donors' samples.

The chain is built from TRBV28 and TRBJ2-5; D is unresolved. The CDR3 has 14 amino acids. V lost 6 bases and J 2 bases, leaving 13 bases between the germline ends. Germline V gives CDR1 MDHEN, CDR2 SYDVKM. The CDR3 DNA follows: TGTGCCAGCAGCCGGCTGGGTGGGCAAGAGACCCAGTACTTC. Amino acids: CASSRLGGQETQYF.

This clone was counted only a few times. The chain is built from TRBV19 and TRBJ2-7, with TRBD2 matching over 10 bases. Germline-derived CDR1 and CDR2 are LNHDA and SQIVND (reference sequence). J lost 7 bases, V lost 3 bases, and 6 bases had no gene match. This CDR3 spans 14 amino acids. CDR3 in DNA: TGTGCCAGTAGTATTCTAGCGGGAGAAGGGGAGCAGTACTTC. This translates into CASSILAGEGEQYF.

The chain joins TRBV5-1 to TRBJ2-7, with 11 bases matching TRBD1. The CDR3 extends over 15 amino acids. In germline, CDR1 is SGHRS, CDR2 YFSETQ. V lost 0 bases to trimming and J lost 6 bases; unmatched junction nucleotides: 5. The CDR3 protein is CASSLGGQGAGEQYF. CDR3 coding DNA: TGCGCCAGCAGCTTGGGTGGACAGGGGGCTGGCGAGCAGTACTTC.